The 31 T cell receptor beta chains given below trace back to one sample, sequenced in a study of shared clonotypes between healthy human individuals. Clones were sequenced by immunoSEQ multiplex PCR, and TCRdb holds only the in-frame ones, with some missing. The sample has some 1.5 million clones, roughly 96% seen once. Sequenced input: naive CD4+ T cells sorted from blood. The sample's subset: CD45RA+ positively selected. Receptor source: a man younger than 40 in good health.

Worth noting for this clone: The sample carries other DNA sequences with the same CDR3. The rearrangement joins TRBV11-2 to TRBJ2-7; D uncertain. Trimming cost V 3 bases and J 3 bases, with 9 bases left between them. The CDR3 extends over 13 amino acids. Germline V gene sequence: CDR1 SGHAT, CDR2 FQNNGV. CDR3 region: CASSLGRVYEQYF. CDR3 DNA: TGTGCCAGCAGCTTGGGTAGGGTCTACGAGCAGTACTTC.

The CDR3: CAWQGAGGNQPQHF. The CDR3 nucleotides are TGTGCCTGGCAGGGGGCGGGCGGCAATCAGCCCCAGCATTTT. The chain combines TRBV30 with TRBJ1-5; 8 bases map to TRBD1. The germline V gene has CDR1 GTSNPN and CDR2 SVGIG (reference sequence). The length of the CDR3 is 14 residues. V was pared by 5 bases and J by 2 bases, with 5 bases of the junction left unmatched.

In DNA, the CDR3 is TGTGCCAGCAGCTTGGCCAAACCCTACGAGCAGTACTTC. It encodes CASSLAKPYEQYF. The V and J genes are TRBV5-4 and TRBJ2-7; no definite D call. The V gene lost 0 bases and the J gene lost 2 bases, with 6 bases spanning the gap. The CDR3 is 13 residues long. CDR1 is SGHNT, CDR2 YYREEE, per germline (reference sequence).

This chain connects TRBV2 to TRBJ2-4, with D perhaps matching TRBD2 (6 bases). The CDR3 covers 11 residues. The germline V gene encodes CDR1 SNHLY and CDR2 FYNNEI. The CDR3 region is CATAYGTRKYF. The CDR3 DNA is TGTGCTACCGCTTACGGGACTCGGAAGTACTTC.

About this clone itself: Other DNA sequences in this sample translate to the same CDR3. The rearrangement links TRBV5-1 to TRBJ2-5, with a tentative D call TRBD1 (6 bases). Germline CDR1 is SGHRS and CDR2 is YFSETQ. The CDR3 has 13 amino acids. The germline V and J ends were trimmed by 1 base and 3 bases, with 7 bases remaining between them. In nucleotides, the CDR3 is TGCGCCAGCAGCTTGCCAGGGGAAGAGACCCAGTACTTC. Translated: CASSLPGEETQYF.

The rearrangement links TRBV6-6 to TRBJ2-4; D gene ambiguous. Germline V CDR1 and CDR2: MNHNY, SVGAGI (reference sequence). The CDR3 consists of 15 residues. V was clipped by 2 bases and J by 9 bases, with 17 bases between them. This CDR3 reads CASSYQRPVESIQYF. DNA of the CDR3: TGTGCCAGCAGTTACCAACGTCCGGTAGAAAGCATTCAGTACTTC.

The V call is TRBV5-5, the J call TRBJ2-3; the D gene is possibly TRBD1 (5 bases). Germline CDR1 is SGHKS and CDR2 is YYEKEE (reference sequence). V lost 4 bases, J lost 2 bases, and 11 bases lay in between. The CDR3 contains 14 residues. The CDR3 coding sequence is TGTGCCAGCAGCCCTCCAGGGATCACAGATACGCAGTATTTT. It is translated as CASSPPGITDTQYF.

V usage is TRBV9 and J usage is TRBJ1-3; 7 positions match TRBD1. J was trimmed by 4 bases and V by 3 bases; bases with no gene match: 13. Germline V gives CDR1 SGDLS, CDR2 YYNGEE. There are 17 residues in the CDR3. The CDR3 sequence: CASSALTGSWGGNTIYF. As DNA, the CDR3 is TGTGCCAGCAGCGCGTTGACAGGGTCTTGGGGAGGAAACACCATATATTTT.

The CDR3 reads CASSHYSGGGHNEQFF. The CDR3 DNA reads TGTGCCAGCAGTCACTATAGCGGAGGGGGGCACAATGAGCAGTTCTTC. The V gene is TRBV6-5, the J gene TRBJ2-1; either TRBD1 or TRBD2 may fit D (6 bases each). CDR3 length: 16 residues. Trimming pared 5 bases from V and 5 bases from J, leaving 19 bases between. CDR1 is MNHEY and CDR2 is SVGAGI in the germline V gene.

CDR3 protein: CASSRGLAGAYNEQFF. In DNA form, the CDR3 reads TGCGCCAGCAGCAGAGGGCTAGCGGGAGCCTACAATGAGCAGTTCTTC. The chain recombines TRBV5-1 with TRBJ2-1; 10 bases fit TRBD2. The CDR3 contains 16 residues. V gave up 4 bases and J gave up 2 bases; unmatched junction bases: 6. Germline V CDR1 and CDR2: SGHRS, YFSETQ.

The sample holds one count of this clone. This sequence joins TRBV28 and TRBJ2-1, with 10 bases matching TRBD2. J was trimmed by 7 bases and V by 5 bases; bases with no gene match: 11. The CDR3 loop spans 16 amino acids. Germline CDR1 reads MDHEN; CDR2 reads SYDVKM. The CDR3 DNA reads TGTGCCAGCAGTGTATTACCCGGGACTAGCGTAAATGAGCAGTTCTTC. This translates into CASSVLPGTSVNEQFF.

The rearrangement uses TRBV4-1 and TRBJ1-2; a weak D match, TRBD1 (5 bases). With 0 bases removed from V and 5 bases from J, the gap between germline ends came to 19 bases. Germline CDR1 MGHRA, CDR2 YSYEKL. The CDR3 runs to 17 residues. The CDR3 here is CASSQDGGAGYDYGYTF. For the CDR3, the DNA is TGCGCCAGCAGCCAAGATGGAGGGGCAGGTTATGATTATGGCTACACCTTC.

The genes are TRBV4-3 and TRBJ1-3; D gene ambiguous. The CDR3 length is 16 residues. Looked up from germline, CDR1 is LGHNA and CDR2 is YSLEER. V lost 0 bases and J lost 0, with 9 bases in between. Here the CDR3 reads CASSQDNGPSGNTIYF. The CDR3, as DNA: TGCGCCAGCAGCCAAGATAACGGGCCCTCTGGAAACACCATATATTTT.

This clone appeared a single time. The chain combines TRBV25-1 with TRBJ2-1, with 7 bases identical to TRBD1. The CDR3 extends over 14 amino acids. V dropped 5 bases and J dropped 9; count of bases not matched to a gene: 10. Germline V CDR1 and CDR2: MGHDK, SYGVNS. As DNA, the CDR3 is TGTGCCAGCAGTCTAGGACAGGCTCGAGGTGAGCAGTTCTTC. Amino acids: CASSLGQARGEQFF.

The V and J genes are TRBV6-5 and TRBJ1-5; no reliable D call. The V and J ends lost 9 bases and 1 base respectively, with 13 bases between them. CDR3 length: 14 amino acids. The germline V gene has CDR1 MNHEY and CDR2 SVGAGI. Written as DNA, the CDR3 is TGTGCCAGTCGACTCGGTGGAAGCAATCAGCCCCAGCATTTT. Amino acid sequence: CASRLGGSNQPQHF.

The CDR3 reads CASTLLGIGSGYTF. CDR3 DNA sequence: TGTGCCAGCACCCTTCTGGGGATAGGGTCTGGCTACACCTTC. The gene calls are TRBV7-2 and TRBJ1-2; D not resolved. Trimming removed 7 bases from V and 7 bases from J, with 19 bases in between. The CDR3 runs to 14 residues. Germline CDR1 reads SGHTA; CDR2 reads FQGNSA.

V gene TRBV19 combines with J gene TRBJ1-1; 10 positions match TRBD1. The CDR3 consists of 16 residues. V lost 7 bases and J lost 7; bases outside the gene matches: 15. Per germline, CDR1 LNHDA and CDR2 SQIVND (reference sequence). The DNA for the CDR3 is TGTGCCAGTACCAAGACAGGGGGCTTGATGAAAGTTGAAGCTTTCTTT. It yields the protein CASTKTGGLMKVEAFF.

The rearrangement joins TRBV25-1 to TRBJ1-1; D ambiguous. Trimming took 3 bases from V and 1 from J, leaving 9 bases between them. This CDR3 region has 14 residues. Germline V gene lookup returns CDR1 MGHDK and CDR2 SYGVNS. Written as DNA, the CDR3 is TGTGCCAGCAGTGACGGCCAGTGGAACACTGAAGCTTTCTTT. Translation: CASSDGQWNTEAFF.

The chain is built from TRBV11-2 and TRBJ1-5; D ambiguous. Trimming removed 5 bases at V and 9 bases at J, with 20 bases between. The V gene's germline CDR1 is SGHAT and CDR2 FQNNGV. The CDR3 extends over 15 amino acids. CDR3 residues: CASSPKDGERGPQHF. In DNA form, the CDR3 reads TGTGCCAGCAGCCCCAAGGATGGCGAGCGGGGGCCCCAGCATTTT.

The chain recombines TRBV5-1 with TRBJ2-6; D gene ambiguous. V lost 3 bases and J lost 0, with 16 bases in between. Germline lookup yields CDR1 SGHRS and CDR2 YFSETQ. This CDR3 is built from 18 residues. CDR3 in DNA: TGCGCCAGCAGCTCCCCGACACCGGGCTACTCTGGGGCCAACGTCCTGACTTTC. Translated: CASSSPTPGYSGANVLTF.

The chain links TRBV5-3 to TRBJ2-1; 8 nucleotides match TRBD1. TRBV5-3 belongs to the ORF category, with a function that is uncertain. V was pared by 3 bases and J by 9 bases, with 14 bases of the junction left unmatched. The CDR3 runs to 16 residues. The CDR3 DNA reads as TGTGCCAGAAGCTATCGACCAAAGGACAGGGATGGTGAGCAGTTCTTC. Protein product: CARSYRPKDRDGEQFF.

The rearrangement uses TRBV19 and TRBJ2-1; 7 positions agree with TRBD2. Germline V gives CDR1 LNHDA, CDR2 SQIVND (reference sequence). CDR3 length: 16 residues. J gave up 4 bases and V 5 bases, and 11 bases lay outside the gene matches. This CDR3 is CASSHPGGSSYNEQFF. CDR3 nucleotides: TGTGCCAGTAGTCACCCCGGCGGGAGTTCATACAATGAGCAGTTCTTC.

The chain couples TRBV30 to TRBJ2-7; 7 bases line up with TRBD2. CDR1 is GTSNPN, CDR2 SVGIG, per germline (reference sequence). This CDR3 comprises 12 residues. After removal of 6 bases from V and 2 bases from J, the junction contained 4 bases not matched to a gene. CDR3 region: CACGAGTYEQYF. The DNA of the CDR3 is TGTGCCTGTGGAGCGGGAACCTACGAGCAGTACTTC.

A single count supports this clone. The rearrangement joins TRBV5-1 to TRBJ2-3; D unresolved. The CDR3 is 14 residues long. Trimming stripped 3 bases from V and 6 bases from J, with 14 bases between. Germline V gives CDR1 SGHRS, CDR2 YFSETQ. CDR3 nucleotide sequence: TGCGCCAGCAGCTCACTCACCTTACAGGATACGCAGTATTTT. Its protein is CASSSLTLQDTQYF.

This rearrangement joins TRBV10-2 to TRBJ2-3, with TRBD2 identical over 7 bases. The J segment lost 4 bases and the V segment lost 3 bases, leaving 10 bases of the junction unmatched. The CDR3 totals 16 residues. Germline assignment: CDR1 WSHSY and CDR2 SAAADI. The CDR3: CASSEVGGLGPDTQYF. CDR3 coding DNA: TGCGCCAGCAGTGAAGTGGGAGGGCTCGGCCCAGATACGCAGTATTTT.

This chain joins TRBV5-5 and TRBJ1-4; D unresolved. Germline values: CDR1 SGHKS, CDR2 YYEKEE (reference sequence). The CDR3 length is 15 residues. V shed 4 bases and J shed 3 bases, with 13 bases lying between them. The CDR3 reads CASSHSRGANEKLFF. CDR3 sequence (DNA): TGTGCCAGCAGCCATTCCCGTGGGGCTAATGAAAAACTGTTTTTT.

The gene calls are TRBV29-1 and TRBJ1-3; 9 positions match TRBD1. Germline V lookup: CDR1 SQVTM, CDR2 ANQGSEA. The CDR3 spans 12 residues. Unmatched junction bases numbered 3, after V lost 4 bases and J lost 8 bases. As DNA, the CDR3 is TGCAGCGTTGTGGGACAGGGACACACCATATATTTT. It yields the protein CSVVGQGHTIYF.

The rearrangement links TRBV7-3 to TRBJ2-3; 9 bases agree with TRBD1. V shed 4 bases, J shed 7 bases, and the junction held 9 bases outside the gene matches. This CDR3 is built from 15 residues. Germline lookup yields CDR1 SGHTA and CDR2 FQGTGA. The CDR3, as DNA: TGTGCCAGCAGCTCTCCGGGGACAGGGTTCAATACGCAGTATTTT. Amino acid sequence: CASSSPGTGFNTQYF.

This chain uses TRBV30 with TRBJ2-3; 7 bases align to TRBD2. Per germline, CDR1 GTSNPN and CDR2 SVGIG (reference sequence). V was pared by 1 base and J by 10 bases, with 8 bases of the junction left unmatched. This CDR3 is 13 amino acids long. The CDR3 protein is CAWSGGRGEAQYF. CDR3 DNA: TGTGCCTGGAGTGGGGGGAGGGGCGAAGCGCAGTATTTT.

This sequence joins TRBV6-4 and TRBJ2-1, with TRBD2 identical over 7 bases. CDR3 length: 14 amino acids. CDR1 MRHNA and CDR2 SNTAGT come from the germline V gene. The trim removed 5 bases at V and 8 bases at J, leaving 9 bases unmatched. The CDR3 DNA follows: TGTGCCAGCAGTCCGGGCGGGAGTATCTATGAGCAGTTCTTC. This gives the protein CASSPGGSIYEQFF.

CDR3 sequence reads: CASSSILRPPYEQYF. The CDR3, as DNA: TGTGCCAGCAGCTCAATCCTCCGTCCCCCCTACGAGCAGTACTTC. This chain joins TRBV28 and TRBJ2-7; D not certain. The CDR3 is made up of 15 amino acids. Germline V lookup: CDR1 MDHEN, CDR2 SYDVKM. Trimming shortened V by 6 bases and J by 2 bases, and 17 bases separated the two germline ends. The full variable domain, completed using reference TRBV28 and TRBJ2-7, is DVKVTQSSRYLVKRTGEKVFLECVQDMDHENMFWYRQDPGLGLRLIYFSYDVKMKEKGDIPEGYSVSREKKERFSLILESASTNQTSMYLCASSSILRPPYEQYFGPGTRLTVT.